What follows are 15 T cell receptor beta chains derived from one specimen sequenced in a study of blood T cell repertoires in COVID-19. This table comes from immunoSEQ multiplex PCR, and its TCRdb copy is limited to in-frame clones, with some not included. The sample records 250,000 to 350,000 clones, 89% being singletons. Sample: peripheral blood. The receptors stem from a woman aged 55-69 years with acute or convalescent COVID-19.

The rearrangement links TRBV9 to TRBJ1-4; TRBD1 might be the D (5 bases). Germline values: CDR1 SGDLS, CDR2 YYNGEE. The CDR3 has 16 residues. The V and J ends lost 0 bases and 5 bases respectively, with 14 bases between them. CDR3 nucleotides: TGTGCCAGCAGCGTAGACTCCGGGGGGAGGAATGAAAAACTGTTTTTT. Translating gives CASSVDSGGRNEKLFF.

The chain has TRBV7-2 and TRBJ2-7; D remains unclear. V lost 4 bases to trimming and J lost 1 base, with 8 bases between them. Germline V gives CDR1 SGHTA, CDR2 FQGNSA. This CDR3 has 13 residues. CDR3: CASSSDLSYEQYF. The DNA of the CDR3 is TGTGCCAGCAGCTCAGATCTTTCCTACGAGCAGTACTTC.

The chain links TRBV7-6 to TRBJ1-6, with 7 bases matching TRBD1. Per the germline V gene, CDR1 is SGHVS and CDR2 is FNYEAQ. CDR3 length equals 15 residues. The J segment lost 4 bases and the V segment lost 5 bases, leaving 5 bases of the junction unmatched. The CDR3 spells CASSRDSPYNSPLHF. The CDR3 coding sequence is TGTGCCAGCAGCCGGGACAGCCCTTATAATTCACCCCTCCACTTT.

V is TRBV7-2 and J is TRBJ1-5; tentative D call: TRBD1 (5 bases). V lost 1 base, J lost 9 bases, and 16 bases lay in between. Germline lookup yields CDR1 SGHTA and CDR2 FQGNSA. This CDR3 is 15 amino acids long. The CDR3 reads CASSLGTGAGRPQHF. DNA of the CDR3: TGTGCCAGCAGCTTAGGCACAGGAGCGGGCCGGCCCCAGCATTTT. The full variable domain, its missing parts supplied by reference TRBV7-2 and TRBJ1-5, is GAGVSQSPSNKVTEKGKDVELRCDPISGHTALYWYRQSLGQGLEFLIYFQGNSAPDKSGLPSDRFSAERTGGSVSTLTIQRTQQEDSAVYLCASSLGTGAGRPQHFGDGTRLSIL.

This chain uses TRBV19 with TRBJ1-5; 11 bases agree with TRBD1. The germline V gene encodes CDR1 LNHDA and CDR2 SQIVND (reference sequence). V lost 6 bases and J lost 2; bases outside the gene matches: 9. The CDR3 totals 17 residues. The CDR3: CASRPDRGLGGNQPQHF. CDR3 coding DNA: TGTGCCAGTAGACCGGACAGGGGGCTCGGGGGCAATCAGCCCCAGCATTTT. Full variable domain (outside the CDR3, taken from reference TRBV19 and TRBJ1-5): DGGITQSPKYLFRKEGQNVTLSCEQNLNHDAMYWYRQDPGQGLRLIYYSQIVNDFQKGDIAEGYSVSREKKESFPLTVTSAQKNPTAFYLCASRPDRGLGGNQPQHFGDGTRLSIL.

The rearrangement links TRBV12-5 to TRBJ2-1, with 9 positions matching TRBD1. CDR1 is LGHNT, CDR2 FRNRAP, per germline. Germline trimming cut 5 bases from V and 10 bases from J; bases unmatched to any gene: 6. The CDR3 spans 13 residues. CDR3 residues: CASGPDRGGEQFF. As DNA, the CDR3 is TGTGCTAGTGGTCCGGACAGGGGCGGGGAGCAGTTCTTC.

This chain links TRBV4-2 with TRBJ1-5; D perhaps matches TRBD1 (6 bases). The CDR3 is 16 amino acids. V lost 2 bases, J lost 5 bases, and 16 bases lay in between. Germline CDR1 reads LGHNA; CDR2 reads YNFKEQ. The CDR3 loop is CASSQLGAGAHQPQHF. The CDR3 nucleotides read TGTGCCAGCAGCCAACTAGGGGCAGGGGCCCATCAGCCCCAGCATTTT.

A note on this clone: Other DNA sequences of this sample code for an identical CDR3. V usage is TRBV18 and J usage is TRBJ1-5, with D perhaps matching TRBD1 (5 bases). Trimming removed 0 bases from V and 2 bases from J, with 8 bases in between. The CDR3 sequence is 15 residues long. The germline CDR1 and CDR2 sequences are KGHSH and LQKENI. The CDR3 sequence is CASSPPGQGNQPQHF. The CDR3 coding sequence is TGTGCCAGCTCACCACCTGGACAAGGCAATCAGCCCCAGCATTTT. The variable domain in full, with the rest retrieved from reference TRBV18 and TRBJ1-5, is NAGVMQNPRHLVRRRGQEARLRCSPMKGHSHVYWYRQLPEEGLKFMVYLQKENIIDESGMPKERFSAEFPKEGPSILRIQQVVRGDSAAYFCASSPPGQGNQPQHFGDGTRLSIL.

V is TRBV7-2 and J is TRBJ2-7; 10 bases align to TRBD1. The CDR3 runs 14 residues. Trimming cost V 2 bases and J 6 bases; bases outside gene matches: 4. The germline gives CDR1 SGHTA, CDR2 FQGNSA. The CDR3 nucleotides read TGTGCCAGCAGCTTACCGGGACAGGGGCGCGAGCAGTACTTC. Protein sequence: CASSLPGQGREQYF.

The chain carries TRBV19 and TRBJ2-5, with 8 bases matching TRBD2. This CDR3 comprises 14 residues. Germline loops: CDR1 LNHDA, CDR2 SQIVND (reference sequence). The V gene end was trimmed by 3 bases and the J gene end by 5 bases; junction bases not matched to a gene: 5. The CDR3 is CASSMRGVGETQYF. The CDR3 DNA sequence: TGTGCCAGTAGTATGCGGGGGGTAGGGGAGACCCAGTACTTC.

This chain links TRBV27 with TRBJ2-4; 16 bases align to TRBD2. The V segment lost 5 bases and the J segment 3 bases; nucleotides outside the gene matches: 7. Per germline, CDR1 MNHEY and CDR2 SMNVEV (reference sequence). The CDR3 spans 18 residues. CDR3 in DNA: TGTGCCAGCAGTGTGGGACTAGCGGGAGGGTTCGGCAAAAACATTCAGTACTTC. Translation: CASSVGLAGGFGKNIQYF.

On this clone itself: Other DNA sequences in this specimen translate into the identical CDR3. This chain joins TRBV3-1 (or the pseudogene TRBV3-2) and TRBJ1-1; D gene unclear. Trimming cost V 1 base and J 3 bases, with 6 bases left between them. CDR3 length: 13 residues. CDR1 is LGHDT, CDR2 YNNKEL, per germline (reference sequence). Here the CDR3 reads CASSQGRDTEAFF. As DNA, the CDR3 is TGTGCCAGCAGCCAAGGTCGGGACACTGAAGCTTTCTTT.

This clone was counted between two and nine times. The rearrangement links TRBV15 to TRBJ1-1; 7 positions agree with TRBD1. The germline V gene encodes CDR1 LNHNV and CDR2 YYDKDF (reference sequence). J was trimmed by 0 bases and V by 3 bases; bases with no gene match: 10. This CDR3 comprises 17 residues. The CDR3, as DNA: TGTGCCACCAGCAGCCGGGACAGAGCCCTGGTGAACACTGAAGCTTTCTTT. This codes for CATSSRDRALVNTEAFF.

This rearrangement joins TRBV19 to TRBJ2-3, with 9 bases lining up with TRBD2. Germline V lookup: CDR1 LNHDA, CDR2 SQIVND (reference sequence). V dropped 3 bases and J dropped 2; count of bases not matched to a gene: 12. CDR3 length equals 18 residues. CDR3: CASSIPTSGTSSTDTQYF. In DNA form, the CDR3 reads TGTGCCAGTAGTATCCCGACTAGCGGTACTTCTTCCACAGATACGCAGTATTTT.

This clone was counted a single time. The chain employs TRBV2 and TRBJ1-1, with a tentative D call TRBD1 (6 bases). Per germline, CDR1 SNHLY and CDR2 FYNNEI. Trimming took off 5 bases at V and 7 bases at J, with 11 bases between the two ends. The CDR3 covers 12 residues. This CDR3 is CASSTYRDEAFF. The CDR3 DNA is TGTGCCAGCAGTACCTACAGGGATGAAGCTTTCTTT.